These 3 T cell receptor beta chains were sequenced from one sample in a study of metastatic and nonmetastatic thyroid tumors (TCRdb year 2020). Before undergoing thyroid surgery, none of the patients had been given any kind of treatment. The library was made by PCR. Sequencer: Illumina HiSeq 4000. TCRdb trimmed the raw reads at Q25, called clones with MiXCR and kept productive beta chains. The sample table shows over 35,000 clones, and about 15% are seen once. The top ten clones comprise 9.9% of the sample. Sequencing input: tumor tissue. The origin of the receptors is a female donor with papillary thyroid cancer or a benign thyroid nodule (not recorded which). Some clones in this sample may be carry-over from other donors' samples.

A remark on this clone: Other DNA variants within this sample encode the same CDR3. V usage is TRBV9 and J usage is TRBJ2-5; 7 bases are a match to TRBD1. Germline V lookup: CDR1 SGDLS, CDR2 YYNGEE. Losses at the gene ends were 0 bases for V and 5 bases for J; bases not matched to a gene: 7. The CDR3 runs to 15 residues. The CDR3 sequence: CASSVAKGAPETQYF. The CDR3 nucleotides read TGTGCCAGCAGCGTAGCTAAGGGGGCCCCCGAGACCCAGTACTTC.

The table lists this clone with many counts. CDR3 protein: CASGLPPRGGTTEAFF. CDR3 nucleotides: TGTGCTAGTGGTTTACCTCCCAGGGGAGGGACCACTGAAGCTTTCTTT. The chain couples TRBV12-5 to TRBJ1-1; possible D gene TRBD1, 6 bases. With 3 bases removed from V and 4 bases from J, the gap between germline ends came to 18 bases. The germline V gene encodes CDR1 LGHNT and CDR2 FRNRAP. This CDR3 is built from 16 residues.

This clone came up many times. The chain combines TRBV15 with TRBJ2-5; no clear D gene. V lost 6 bases, J lost 4 bases, and 18 bases lay in between. Germline CDR1 and CDR2: LNHNV and YYDKDF (reference sequence). This CDR3 comprises 15 residues. CDR3 DNA sequence: TGTGCCACCAGGAATGTCGTGGAAGGTGGAGAGACCCAGTACTTC. Its translation: CATRNVVEGGETQYF.